This T cell receptor beta chain was found in a study of blood T cell repertoires in COVID-19 (dated by TCRdb to the early 2020s). Study-level background: Samples covering the acute and convalescent phases of COVID-19 were provided by collaborators in the United States, Italy and Spain. The material from the prospective study consisted of cDNA or gDNA derived from T cells, B-cell-depleted T cells, or PBMCs. Deeply sampled blood TCRbeta repertoires from subjects exposed to, actively infected with, or recovered from COVID-19 were included in the dataset. The repertoires were made available in a free public database intended to serve as a resource for research on the immune response to SARS-CoV-2. Samples were obtained from the ongoing ImmuneRACE study (first 160 participants) and from 1,254 subjects provided by 6 global collaborators. A de-identified subject ID, COVID-19 status, age in years and sex were almost always included in the sample metadata. Where HLA class I and class II types were available, the types were taken from metadata supplied by the sample provider, not from assay-based typing.

Study-wide findings and limitations: How much clinical and demographic metadata was included differed by source and by participant, and the metadata was provided uncurated.

This clone turned up a few times. Its recognized antigen is unknown. No much larger clonotype is one base removed from it; base qualities were not supplied. TCRbeta CDR3 regions were amplified from genomic DNA by means of the immunoSEQ Assay, a bias-controlled multiplex PCR. As for the original processing: The number of nucleated cells in each sample was estimated from the amplification of reference gene primers within the assay. To quantify the absolute abundance of each unique TCRbeta CDR3 rearrangement, sequence reads were collapsed and filtered. For each sample, productive Simpson clonality was calculated as the square root of Simpson's diversity index over productive rearrangements. What TCRdb holds here is the immuneACCESS table cut down to in-frame rearrangements. Part of the clones is not present; checked against another copy, under half of the missing clones reflect an unresolved V gene, and the others are unexplained. The V and J calls and clone size come from that table; D and trimming were worked out from the DNA. The sample includes some 200,000 clones, with roughly 80% observed a single time. In total, the top ten clones hold 10% to 15% of the sample.

In the prospective study, participants were 18 to 89 years old, resided in around 25 geographic areas of the United States, and were enrolled through a virtual design. To assign participants to cohorts, the prospective study relied on clinical history that participants themselves reported in a screening survey and a study questionnaire. For ImmuneRACE Cohort 3, a participant was defined as recovered based on two consecutive negative NP/OP PCR tests, clearance by a healthcare professional, or resolution of symptoms. In the prospective study, whole blood, serum and a nasopharyngeal or oropharyngeal swab were collected from each participant by mobile phlebotomists. Participants in the prospective study had the option to provide additional blood draws and questionnaires over a 2-month period. Blood samples from the prospective study were shipped frozen or at room temperature prior to DNA extraction.

Trimming removed 7 bases from V and 1 base from J; the gene matches leave 13 bases unexplained. From the cysteine up to the phenylalanine, the CDR3 has a length of 17 residues. CDR3 DNA is the only sequence kept; it has 51 bases, read in frame from the first base. The germline V gene (reference sequence) gives CDR1 as LNHDA and CDR2 as SQIVND. The chain employs TRBV19 and TRBJ1-5; 7 nucleotides in the junction match TRBD1. This TCR derives from a man aged 35 to 55 who had recovered from COVID-19. Sequencing input: PBMCs or T cells enriched from blood (not recorded which). The DNA sequence reads TGTGCCAGTAATAGCCGACAGGGCAGGGTGAGCAATCAGCCCCAGCATTTT. Translated, it reads CASNSRQGRVSNQPQHF. The variable domain in full, with residues beyond the CDR3 obtained from the reference TRBV19 and TRBJ1-5 genes, is DGGITQSPKYLFRKEGQNVTLSCEQNLNHDAMYWYRQDPGQGLRLIYYSQIVNDFQKGDIAEGYSVSREKKESFPLTVTSAQKNPTAFYLCASNSRQGRVSNQPQHFGDGTRLSIL.